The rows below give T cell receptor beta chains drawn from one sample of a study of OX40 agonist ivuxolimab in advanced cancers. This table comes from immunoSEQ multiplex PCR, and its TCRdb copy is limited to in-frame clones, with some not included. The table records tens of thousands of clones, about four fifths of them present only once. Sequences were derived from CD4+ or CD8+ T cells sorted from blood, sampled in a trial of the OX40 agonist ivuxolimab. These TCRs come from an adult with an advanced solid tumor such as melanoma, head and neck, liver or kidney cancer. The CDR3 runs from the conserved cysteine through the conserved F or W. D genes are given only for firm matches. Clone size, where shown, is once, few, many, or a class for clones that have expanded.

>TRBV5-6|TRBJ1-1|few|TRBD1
CASSRGTGEAFF
TGTGCCAGCAGCCGAGGGACAGGGGAAGCTTTCTTT
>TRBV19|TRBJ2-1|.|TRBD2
CASSKPLAGGMSHADEQFF
TGTGCCAGTAGTAAACCGTTAGCGGGAGGTATGAGTCACGCTGATGAGCAGTTCTTC
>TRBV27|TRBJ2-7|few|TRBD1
CASSTGGGYEQYF
TGTGCCAGCTCGACAGGGGGGGGTTACGAGCAGTACTTC
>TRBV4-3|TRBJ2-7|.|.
CASSEGRWGGRGEQYF
TGCGCCAGCAGCGAAGGCCGGTGGGGGGGGCGAGGGGAGCAGTACTTC
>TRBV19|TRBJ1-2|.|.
CASSRQARANYGYTF
TGTGCCAGTAGCAGGCAGGCACGAGCTAACTATGGCTACACCTTC
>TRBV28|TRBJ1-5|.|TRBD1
CASQGATHQPQHF
TGTGCCAGCCAGGGGGCGACCCATCAGCCCCAGCATTTT
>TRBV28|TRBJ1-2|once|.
CASSPPHTF
TGTGCCAGCAGTCCCCCACACACCTTC
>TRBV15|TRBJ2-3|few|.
CATSRGGPSTDTQYF
TGTGCCACCAGCAGGGGGGGGCCAAGCACAGATACGCAGTATTTT
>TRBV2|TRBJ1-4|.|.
CASSGPSPTNEKLFF
TGTGCCAGCAGTGGACCCAGTCCAACTAATGAAAAACTGTTTTTT
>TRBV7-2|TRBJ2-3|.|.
CASSSRPYRTSTDTQYF
TGTGCCAGCAGCTCCCGCCCGTATCGAACTAGCACAGATACGCAGTATTTT
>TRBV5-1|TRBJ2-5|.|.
CASSFRQPLQETQYF
TGCGCCAGCAGCTTTCGGCAGCCCCTCCAAGAGACCCAGTACTTC
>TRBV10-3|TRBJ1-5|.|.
CAISESGAVRQPQHF
TGTGCCATCAGTGAGTCAGGGGCAGTAAGACAGCCCCAGCATTTT
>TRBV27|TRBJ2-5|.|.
CASSLYPGIETQYF
TGTGCCAGCAGTTTATACCCCGGGATCGAGACCCAGTACTTC
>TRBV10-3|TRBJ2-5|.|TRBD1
CAISDPGTAEGRTQYF
TGTGCCATCAGTGACCCAGGGACAGCCGAGGGGCGGACCCAGTACTTC
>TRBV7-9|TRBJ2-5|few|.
CASSLVHRLAETQYF
TGTGCCAGCAGCTTAGTTCATAGGTTAGCGGAGACCCAGTACTTC
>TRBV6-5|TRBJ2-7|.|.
CASSEYRSYF
TGTGCCAGCAGTGAGTACAGGTCTTACTTC
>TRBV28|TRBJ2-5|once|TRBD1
CASSLKQGAETQYF
TGTGCCAGCAGTTTAAAACAGGGGGCAGAGACCCAGTACTTC
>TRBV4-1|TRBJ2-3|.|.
CASSQVGLLDTQYF
TGCGCCAGCAGCCAAGTCGGACTACTTGATACGCAGTATTTT
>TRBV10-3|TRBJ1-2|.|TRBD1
CAISEFSGTDDLYTF
TGTGCCATCAGTGAGTTCTCCGGGACAGACGACCTCTACACCTTC
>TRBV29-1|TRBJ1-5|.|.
CSVKDTPRVSNQPQHF
TGCAGCGTCAAAGACACCCCGCGTGTCAGCAATCAGCCCCAGCATTTT
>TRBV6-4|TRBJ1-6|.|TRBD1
CASSFDRTGNSPLHF
TGTGCCAGCAGTTTTGACCGGACAGGGAATTCACCCCTCCACTTT
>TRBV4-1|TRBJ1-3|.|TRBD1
CASSQVPRTGFGNTIYF
TGCGCCAGCAGCCAAGTACCGAGGACAGGTTTCGGAAACACCATATATTTT
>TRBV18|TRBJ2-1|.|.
CASSPPLGDEQFF
TGTGCCAGCTCACCACCGTTAGGGGATGAGCAGTTCTTC
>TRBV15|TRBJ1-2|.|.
CATSRGSGGNYGYTF
TGTGCCACCAGCAGAGGGTCGGGGGGGAACTATGGCTACACCTTC